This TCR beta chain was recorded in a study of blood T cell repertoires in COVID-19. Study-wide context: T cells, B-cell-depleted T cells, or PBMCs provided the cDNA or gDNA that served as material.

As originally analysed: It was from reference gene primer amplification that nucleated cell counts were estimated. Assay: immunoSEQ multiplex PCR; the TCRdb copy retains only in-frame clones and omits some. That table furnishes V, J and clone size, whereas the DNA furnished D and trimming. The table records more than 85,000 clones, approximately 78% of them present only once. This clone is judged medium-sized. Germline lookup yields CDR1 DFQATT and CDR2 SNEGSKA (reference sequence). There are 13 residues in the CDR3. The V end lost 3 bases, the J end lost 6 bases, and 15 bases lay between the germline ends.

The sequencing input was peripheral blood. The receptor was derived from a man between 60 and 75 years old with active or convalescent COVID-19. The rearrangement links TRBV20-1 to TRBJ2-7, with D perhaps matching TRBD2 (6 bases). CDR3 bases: TGCAGTGCTAGTCTGGTTGCGGGACGCGAGCAGTACTTC. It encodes CSASLVAGREQYF.